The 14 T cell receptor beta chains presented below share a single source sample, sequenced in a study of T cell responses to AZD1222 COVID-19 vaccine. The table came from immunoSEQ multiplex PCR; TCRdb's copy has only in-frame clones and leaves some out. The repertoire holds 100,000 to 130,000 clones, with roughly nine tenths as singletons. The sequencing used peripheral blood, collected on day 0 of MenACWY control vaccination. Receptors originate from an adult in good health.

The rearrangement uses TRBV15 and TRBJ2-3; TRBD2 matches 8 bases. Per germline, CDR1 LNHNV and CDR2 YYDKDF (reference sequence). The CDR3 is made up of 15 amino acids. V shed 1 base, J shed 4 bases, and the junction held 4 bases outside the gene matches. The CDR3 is CATSRGRGGPDTQYF. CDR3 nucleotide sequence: TGTGCCACCAGCAGAGGTCGGGGGGGCCCAGATACGCAGTATTTT.

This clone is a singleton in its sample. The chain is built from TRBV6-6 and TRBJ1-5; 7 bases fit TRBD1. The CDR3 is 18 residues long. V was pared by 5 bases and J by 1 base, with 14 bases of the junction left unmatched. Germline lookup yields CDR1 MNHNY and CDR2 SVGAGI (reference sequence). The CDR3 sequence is CASSPGTETGSSNQPQHF. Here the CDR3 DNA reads TGTGCCAGCAGTCCTGGGACAGAGACGGGATCCAGCAATCAGCCCCAGCATTTT.

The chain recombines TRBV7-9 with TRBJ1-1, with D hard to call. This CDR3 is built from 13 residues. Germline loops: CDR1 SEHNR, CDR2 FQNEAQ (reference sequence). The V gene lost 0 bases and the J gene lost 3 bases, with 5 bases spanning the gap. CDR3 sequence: CASSLAIDTEAFF. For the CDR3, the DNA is TGTGCCAGCAGCTTAGCTATAGACACTGAAGCTTTCTTT.

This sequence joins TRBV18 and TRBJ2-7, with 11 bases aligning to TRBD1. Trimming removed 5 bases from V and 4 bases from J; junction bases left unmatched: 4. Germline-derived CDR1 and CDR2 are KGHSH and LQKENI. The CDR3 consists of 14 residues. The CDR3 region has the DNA TGTGCCAGCTCATCAGGACAGGGGGCATACGAGCAGTACTTC. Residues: CASSSGQGAYEQYF. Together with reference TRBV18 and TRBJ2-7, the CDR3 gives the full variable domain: NAGVMQNPRHLVRRRGQEARLRCSPMKGHSHVYWYRQLPEEGLKFMVYLQKENIIDESGMPKERFSAEFPKEGPSILRIQQVVRGDSAAYFCASSSGQGAYEQYFGPGTRLTVT.

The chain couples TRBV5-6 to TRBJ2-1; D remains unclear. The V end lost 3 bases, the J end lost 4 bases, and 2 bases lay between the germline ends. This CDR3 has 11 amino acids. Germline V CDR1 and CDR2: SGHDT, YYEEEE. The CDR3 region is CASSWYNEQFF. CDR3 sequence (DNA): TGTGCCAGCAGCTGGTACAATGAGCAGTTCTTC.

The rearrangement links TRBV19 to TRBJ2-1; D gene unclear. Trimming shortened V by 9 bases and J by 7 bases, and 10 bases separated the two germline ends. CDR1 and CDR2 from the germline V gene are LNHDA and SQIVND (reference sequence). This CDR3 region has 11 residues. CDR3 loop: CASRWDNEQFF. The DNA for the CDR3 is TGTGCCAGCCGTTGGGATAATGAGCAGTTCTTC. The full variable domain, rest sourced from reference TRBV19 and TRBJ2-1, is DGGITQSPKYLFRKEGQNVTLSCEQNLNHDAMYWYRQDPGQGLRLIYYSQIVNDFQKGDIAEGYSVSREKKESFPLTVTSAQKNPTAFYLCASRWDNEQFFGPGTRLTVL.

CDR3 nucleotides: TGTGCCAGCCCGGGACTAGCGGGGGTTCGGAATGAGCAGTTCTTC. Translation: CASPGLAGVRNEQFF. The V call is TRBV28, the J call TRBJ2-1, with 14 bases fitting TRBD2. Germline CDR1 is MDHEN and CDR2 is SYDVKM. V was clipped by 8 bases and J by 7 bases; unmatched bases: 7. The CDR3 runs to 15 residues.

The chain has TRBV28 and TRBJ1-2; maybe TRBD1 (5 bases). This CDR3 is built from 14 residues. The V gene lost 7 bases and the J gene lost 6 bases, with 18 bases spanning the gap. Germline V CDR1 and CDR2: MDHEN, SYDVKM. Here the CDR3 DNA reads TGTGCCAGCACCCGGGGCGGGGCTATGGATGGCTACACCTTC. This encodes CASTRGGAMDGYTF.

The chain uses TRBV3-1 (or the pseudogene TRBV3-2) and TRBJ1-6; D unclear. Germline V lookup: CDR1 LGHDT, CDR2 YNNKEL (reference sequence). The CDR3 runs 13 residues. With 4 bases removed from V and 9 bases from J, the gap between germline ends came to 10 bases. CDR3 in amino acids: CASSPIPPSPLHF. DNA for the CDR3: TGTGCCAGCAGCCCTATTCCCCCTTCACCCCTCCACTTT.

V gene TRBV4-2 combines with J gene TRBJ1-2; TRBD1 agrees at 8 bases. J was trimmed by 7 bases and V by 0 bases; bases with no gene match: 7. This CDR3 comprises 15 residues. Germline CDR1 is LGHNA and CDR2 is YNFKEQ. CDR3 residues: CASSQDEAGGFGYTF. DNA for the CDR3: TGTGCCAGCAGCCAAGATGAAGCAGGGGGCTTTGGCTACACCTTC.

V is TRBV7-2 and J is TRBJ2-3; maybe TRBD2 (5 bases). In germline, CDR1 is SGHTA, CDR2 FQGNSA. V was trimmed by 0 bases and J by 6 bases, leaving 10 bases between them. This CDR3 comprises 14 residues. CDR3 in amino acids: CASSLAGVLDTQYF. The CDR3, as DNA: TGTGCCAGCAGCTTAGCGGGAGTGCTGGATACGCAGTATTTT.

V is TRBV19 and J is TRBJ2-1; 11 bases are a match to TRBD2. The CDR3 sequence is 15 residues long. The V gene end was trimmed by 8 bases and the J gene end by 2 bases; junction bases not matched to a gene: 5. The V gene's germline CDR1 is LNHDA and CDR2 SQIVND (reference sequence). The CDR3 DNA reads TGTGCCAGTCACACTAGCGGGGGACCCTACAATGAGCAGTTCTTC. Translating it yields CASHTSGGPYNEQFF.

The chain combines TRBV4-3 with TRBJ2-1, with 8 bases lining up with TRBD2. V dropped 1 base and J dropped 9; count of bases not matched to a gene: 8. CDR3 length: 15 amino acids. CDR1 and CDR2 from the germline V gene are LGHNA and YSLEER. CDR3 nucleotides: TGCGCCAGCAGCCAAGGTTATAGCGGGGTTGGTGAGCAGTTCTTC. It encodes CASSQGYSGVGEQFF.

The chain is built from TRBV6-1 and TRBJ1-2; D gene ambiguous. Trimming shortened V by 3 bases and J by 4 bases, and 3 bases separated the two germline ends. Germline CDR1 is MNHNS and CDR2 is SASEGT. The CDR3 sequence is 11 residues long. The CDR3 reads CASSEGYGYTF. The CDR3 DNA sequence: TGTGCCAGCAGTGAGGGCTATGGCTACACCTTC.